This T cell receptor (beta chain) is from a study of glioma-infiltrating T cells after dendritic cell vaccination. Study as a whole: Between about 2003 and 2013, patients got autologous tumor lysate-pulsed dendritic cell vaccines.

This clone was picked up a small number of times. The method was immunoSEQ multiplex PCR; TCRdb's version includes in-frame clones alone and lacks a portion of them. The sample shows around 97,000 clones, roughly four fifths of them seen only once. This CDR3 comprises 16 residues. Losses at the gene ends were 4 bases for V and 4 bases for J; bases not matched to a gene: 12. The germline CDR1 and CDR2 sequences are SGHDT and YYEEEE. This specimen was blood, taken before dendritic cell vaccination. This receptor was taken from a human donor with glioblastoma. The V call is TRBV5-6, the J call TRBJ1-1; 8 bases are shared with TRBD1. The CDR3 DNA follows: TGTGCCAGCAGCGGACAGGGTATAGTGTTTGGCACTGAAGCTTTCTTT. Translation gives CASSGQGIVFGTEAFF.